The 18 T cell receptor beta chains below come from one sample, sequenced in a study of T cell responses to AZD1222 COVID-19 vaccine. Only in-frame clones appear in the TCRdb table, and some are missing; sequencing was by immunoSEQ multiplex PCR. The profile shows approximately 110,000 clones, roughly 90% of them singletons. Sample: peripheral blood, taken on day 0 of AZD1222 vaccination. The receptors derive from an adult in good health.

The V call is TRBV28, the J call TRBJ2-7; D might be TRBD1 (6 bases). Germline V lookup: CDR1 MDHEN, CDR2 SYDVKM. The V gene lost 5 bases and the J gene lost 7 bases, with 15 bases spanning the gap. The CDR3 is 13 amino acids. The CDR3 protein is CASSPTGFLEQYF. The CDR3 bases are TGTGCCAGCAGTCCGACAGGATTTCTGGAGCAGTACTTC. The full variable domain, its missing parts supplied by reference TRBV28 and TRBJ2-7, is DVKVTQSSRYLVKRTGEKVFLECVQDMDHENMFWYRQDPGLGLRLIYFSYDVKMKEKGDIPEGYSVSREKKERFSLILESASTNQTSMYLCASSPTGFLEQYFGPGTRLTVT.

The rearrangement joins TRBV19 to TRBJ1-6, with a weak D call TRBD1 (5 bases). The CDR3 covers 16 residues. Germline CDR1 reads LNHDA; CDR2 reads SQIVND (reference sequence). The V and J ends lost 4 bases and 7 bases respectively, with 17 bases between them. CDR3 protein: CASSTRTLTTNSPLHF. For the CDR3, the DNA is TGTGCCAGTAGTACCCGGACATTGACGACCAATTCACCCCTCCACTTT.

The gene calls are TRBV5-1 and TRBJ1-4, with D perhaps matching TRBD1 (5 bases). V was cut by 4 bases and J by 8 bases, with 18 bases left in between. The CDR3 contains 15 residues. Per germline, CDR1 SGHRS and CDR2 YFSETQ. CDR3 DNA sequence: TGCGCCAGCAGCGAGGGACGGTCTACCATCGAAAAACTGTTTTTT. Its protein is CASSEGRSTIEKLFF.

This chain uses TRBV6-5 with TRBJ1-1, with 12 bases identical to TRBD1. V was pared by 5 bases and J by 6 bases, with 4 bases of the junction left unmatched. This CDR3 is built from 14 residues. Germline CDR1 and CDR2: MNHEY and SVGAGI. CDR3 nucleotides: TGTGCCAGCAGTAGGGGACAGGGGGCCCCTGAAGCTTTCTTT. Protein: CASSRGQGAPEAFF.

The chain carries TRBV7-2 and TRBJ1-5; D is uncertain. CDR3 length: 13 residues. Trimming cost V 5 bases and J 3 bases, with 8 bases left between them. The germline CDR1 and CDR2 sequences are SGHTA and FQGNSA. Written as DNA, the CDR3 is TGTGCCAGCAGCCAGGAGCTCAATCAGCCCCAGCATTTT. Amino acids: CASSQELNQPQHF.

The gene calls are TRBV7-2 and TRBJ2-1, with TRBD2 identical over 9 bases. The V segment lost 3 bases and the J segment 3 bases; nucleotides outside the gene matches: 3. The CDR3 covers 15 residues. In germline, CDR1 is SGHTA, CDR2 FQGNSA. CDR3 loop: CASSFLAGYYNEQFF. As DNA, the CDR3 is TGTGCCAGCAGCTTTCTAGCGGGGTACTACAATGAGCAGTTCTTC.

The gene calls are TRBV18 and TRBJ2-1, with D possibly TRBD2 on 6 matching bases. The CDR3 sequence is 16 residues long. Germline values: CDR1 KGHSH, CDR2 LQKENI. The V end was cut by 4 bases, the J end by 6 bases, with 19 bases between. This chain's CDR3 is CASSLPRRGGINEQFF. CDR3 nucleotides: TGTGCCAGCTCACTTCCTAGGCGCGGAGGGATCAATGAGCAGTTCTTC.

The V call is TRBV5-6, the J call TRBJ1-5, with 9 bases matching TRBD1. From germline, CDR1 is SGHDT and CDR2 YYEEEE. The trim removed 4 bases at V and 0 bases at J, leaving 2 bases unmatched. The CDR3 is made up of 15 amino acids. In DNA, the CDR3 is TGTGCCAGCAGCCCGGACAGGGGTAGCAATCAGCCCCAGCATTTT. This translates into CASSPDRGSNQPQHF.

Only one count was recorded for this clone. The CDR3 region is CASSSRGGDGQPQHF. DNA of the CDR3: TGTGCCAGTAGTTCGCGGGGGGGCGATGGTCAGCCCCAGCATTTT. The chain uses TRBV19 and TRBJ1-5; D may be TRBD1 (6 bases). Germline V gene sequence: CDR1 LNHDA, CDR2 SQIVND (reference sequence). The V end was cut by 5 bases, the J end by 6 bases, with 17 bases between. The length of the CDR3 is 15 residues.

This chain connects TRBV5-1 to TRBJ2-3; possibly TRBD1 for D (6 bases). Trimming took 0 bases from V and 3 from J, leaving 11 bases between them. There are 15 residues in the CDR3. Germline V gene lookup returns CDR1 SGHRS and CDR2 YFSETQ. The CDR3: CASSLGGGATDTQYF. In DNA form, the CDR3 reads TGCGCCAGCAGCTTGGGAGGGGGAGCTACAGATACGCAGTATTTT.

The V and J genes are TRBV19 and TRBJ1-5; TRBD1 is a possible D gene (5 bases). The length of the CDR3 is 15 residues. Trimming cost V 1 base and J 8 bases, with 15 bases left between them. The V gene's germline CDR1 is LNHDA and CDR2 SQIVND (reference sequence). Here the CDR3 reads CASSIVRAGREPQHF. DNA of the CDR3: TGTGCCAGTAGTATAGTTCGGGCAGGGCGGGAGCCCCAGCATTTT.

V and J are TRBV7-3 and TRBJ2-7; perhaps TRBD2 as D (6 bases). Germline-derived CDR1 and CDR2 are SGHTA and FQGTGA. V was cut by 0 bases and J by 1 base, with 16 bases left in between. The CDR3 sequence is 17 residues long. CDR3 nucleotides: TGTGCCAGCAGCTTAACTCCCGTGGAGCGGGCTTCCTACGAGCAGTACTTC. This codes for CASSLTPVERASYEQYF.

The genes are TRBV5-8 and TRBJ2-2; D is uncertain. Trimming left V 0 bases short and J 3 bases short, with 9 bases between. Germline CDR1 reads SGHTS; CDR2 reads YDEGEE. The CDR3 has 15 residues. CDR3 amino acids: CASSLAGSDTGELFF. The CDR3 nucleotides are TGTGCCAGCAGCTTGGCCGGATCCGACACCGGGGAGCTGTTTTTT.

The rearrangement links TRBV2 to TRBJ2-5, with D perhaps TRBD2 (5 bases). The CDR3 loop spans 16 amino acids. Between the trimmed V and J ends, which lost 2 bases and 7 bases, there was a span of 20 bases. Germline assignment: CDR1 SNHLY and CDR2 FYNNEI. CDR3 residues: CASSERGPGGGGTQYF. In DNA form, the CDR3 reads TGTGCCAGCAGTGAACGTGGTCCGGGCGGTGGAGGGACCCAGTACTTC. Using reference TRBV2 and TRBJ2-5 for the parts outside the CDR3, the full variable domain is EPEVTQTPSHQVTQMGQEVILRCVPISNHLYFYWYRQILGQKVEFLVSFYNNEISEKSEIFDDQFSVERPDGSNFTLKIRSTKLEDSAMYFCASSERGPGGGGTQYFGPGTRLLVL.

The CDR3 is CASSPHGSSGNTIYF. The CDR3 nucleotides are TGTGCCAGCAGCCCCCACGGGTCGTCGGGAAACACCATATATTTT. The chain combines TRBV7-2 with TRBJ1-3; D gene unclear. This CDR3 has 15 amino acids. Trimming took 5 bases from V and 4 from J, leaving 15 bases between them. Germline CDR1 and CDR2: SGHTA and FQGNSA.

This chain joins TRBV5-1 and TRBJ2-6; D possibly uses TRBD1 or TRBD2 (6 bases each). The V gene lost 8 bases and the J gene lost 2 bases, with 11 bases spanning the gap. Germline CDR1 and CDR2: SGHRS and YFSETQ. This CDR3 spans 14 amino acids. In DNA, the CDR3 is TGCGCCAGTTCGGGGGCGGCTGGGGCCAACGTCCTGACTTTC. Translating gives CASSGAAGANVLTF.

The chain carries TRBV27 and TRBJ2-3, with D possibly matching TRBD1 (6 bases). Trimming stripped 4 bases from V and 8 bases from J, with 13 bases between. The length of the CDR3 is 13 residues. Looked up from germline, CDR1 is MNHEY and CDR2 is SMNVEV (reference sequence). CDR3 sequence: CASSSSGVGTQYF. The CDR3 DNA follows: TGTGCCAGCAGTTCCTCAGGGGTTGGTACGCAGTATTTT.

The rearrangement uses TRBV18 and TRBJ1-4; TRBD1 aligns across 8 bases. Germline loops: CDR1 KGHSH, CDR2 LQKENI. Trimming cost V 6 bases and J 8 bases; bases outside gene matches: 8. The CDR3 is made up of 14 amino acids. CDR3 sequence (DNA): TGTGCCAGCTCCCCCCAGGGGGCGAGGGAAAAACTGTTTTTT. Encoded protein: CASSPQGAREKLFF. Using reference TRBV18 and TRBJ1-4 for the parts outside the CDR3, the full variable domain is NAGVMQNPRHLVRRRGQEARLRCSPMKGHSHVYWYRQLPEEGLKFMVYLQKENIIDESGMPKERFSAEFPKEGPSILRIQQVVRGDSAAYFCASSPQGAREKLFFGSGTQLSVL.